The 10 T cell receptor beta chains given below trace back to one sample, sequenced in a study of CD8 T cells in ankylosing spondylitis. TCRdb fed the 5' RACE reads into MiXCR, producing one record per CDR3 protein. This table has tens of thousands of distinct CDR3 sequences, more than 5.5% appearing once. The specimen sequenced was synovial fluid, either unsorted or a sorted T cell fraction (not recorded which). The receptors shown here come from a male donor with ankylosing spondylitis.

This clonotype was counted many times. The J gene is TRBJ1-5, the V gene TRBV6-2 or TRBV6-3; D ambiguous. V was cut by 0 bases and J by 2 bases, with 20 bases left in between. Germline V gene lookup returns CDR1 MNHEY and CDR2 SVGEGT. The CDR3 covers 19 residues. In DNA, the CDR3 is TGTGCCAGCAGTTACTCGATGTTTGCCACGGGGATCGGCAATCAGCCCCAGCATTTT. Translation: CASSYSMFATGIGNQPQHF.

In its sample, this clonotype was seen many times. The chain joins TRBV4-2 to TRBJ2-1, with D perhaps matching TRBD1 or TRBD2 (5 bases each). The CDR3 runs 16 residues. Deletions cut 4 bases from V and 7 bases from J, with 20 bases between. From germline, CDR1 is LGHNA and CDR2 YNFKEQ. The CDR3 protein is CASSLNERDEGNEQFF. In nucleotides, the CDR3 is TGTGCCAGCAGCCTTAATGAACGGGACGAGGGGAATGAGCAGTTCTTC.

This clonotype was recorded at least ten times. V and J are TRBV4-1 and TRBJ2-5; D perhaps matches TRBD2 (7 bases). Deletions cut 4 bases from V and 5 bases from J, with 20 bases between. CDR1 is MGHRA and CDR2 is YSYEKL in the germline V gene. The CDR3 sequence is 16 residues long. The CDR3 spells CASSRIQGGGVETQYF. CDR3 in DNA: TGCGCCAGCAGCCGCATCCAGGGAGGGGGTGTGGAGACCCAGTACTTC.

This clonotype has only a few counts. CDR3 in amino acids: CASRGQAGEQYF. As DNA, the CDR3 is TGTGCCAGCAGAGGACAGGCAGGGGAGCAGTACTTC. The chain couples TRBV6-5 to TRBJ2-7, with 7 bases matching TRBD1. The CDR3 runs to 12 residues. The V segment lost 6 bases and the J segment 7 bases; nucleotides outside the gene matches: 6. In germline, CDR1 is MNHEY, CDR2 SVGAGI.

V and J are TRBV18 and TRBJ2-7; 7 bases agree with TRBD1. CDR1 and CDR2 (germline): KGHSH, LQKENI. V was pared by 4 bases and J by 2 bases, with 5 bases of the junction left unmatched. The CDR3 is 14 amino acids. The CDR3 spells CASSHRDRTYEQYF. The CDR3 DNA follows: TGTGCCAGCTCACACCGGGACAGAACCTACGAGCAGTACTTC.

This clonotype was picked up many times. The gene calls are TRBV7-9 and TRBJ2-7; the D gene is possibly TRBD1 (6 bases). V lost 7 bases, J lost 5 bases, and 12 bases lay in between. The CDR3 runs to 12 residues. Germline V CDR1 and CDR2: SEHNR, FQNEAQ (reference sequence). In DNA, the CDR3 is TGTGCCAGCACATTGGACAGAGACGAGCAGTACTTC. It encodes CASTLDRDEQYF.

This clonotype was seen ten or more times. This sequence joins TRBV7-3 and TRBJ2-2; D gene uncertain. V lost 5 bases, J lost 3 bases, and 10 bases lay in between. Germline V gene lookup returns CDR1 SGHTA and CDR2 FQGTGA. This CDR3 is 14 amino acids long. The CDR3 coding sequence is TGTGCCAGCAGCCCACACATAGACACCGGGGAGCTGTTTTTT. Its protein is CASSPHIDTGELFF. The full variable domain, its missing parts supplied by reference TRBV7-3 and TRBJ2-2, is GAGVSQTPSNKVTEKGKYVELRCDPISGHTALYWYRQSLGQGPEFLIYFQGTGAADDSGLPNDRFFAVRPEGSVSTLKIQRTERGDSAVYLCASSPHIDTGELFFGEGSRLTVL.

This clonotype was found many times. The chain employs TRBV5-8 and TRBJ2-7, with TRBD1 identical over 7 bases. From germline, CDR1 is SGHTS and CDR2 YDEGEE. After removal of 0 bases from V and 0 bases from J, the junction contained 6 bases not matched to a gene. CDR3 size: 16 residues. CDR3 amino acids: CASSLARDSSSYEQYF. The CDR3, as DNA: TGTGCCAGCAGCTTGGCCCGGGACAGTAGCTCCTACGAGCAGTACTTC.

This clonotype was recorded a few times. This chain uses TRBV13 with TRBJ2-7, with 8 bases aligning to TRBD2. V dropped 5 bases and J dropped 3; count of bases not matched to a gene: 9. Germline V gives CDR1 PRHDT, CDR2 FYEKMQ (reference sequence). The CDR3 length is 15 residues. The CDR3 loop is CASSDSRAGGYEQYF. CDR3 DNA: TGTGCCAGCAGCGACTCCCGCGCGGGGGGCTACGAGCAGTACTTC.

This clonotype was seen at least ten times. The chain joins TRBV5-5 to TRBJ2-3; D call uncertain. This CDR3 is 14 amino acids long. Germline CDR1 and CDR2: SGHKS and YYEKEE (reference sequence). Deletions cut 0 bases from V and 0 bases from J, with 5 bases between. CDR3 DNA: TGTGCCAGCAGCTTGGGGTCTAGCACAGATACGCAGTATTTT. Amino acids: CASSLGSSTDTQYF.